This is a list of T cell receptor beta chains from one sample in a study of response to subunit inactivated influenza vaccine. Using its own MiXCR run on the RT-PCR reads, TCRdb lists one record per CDR3 protein. Of around 710,000 distinct CDR3 sequences listed, around 14% are singletons. Sequences were derived from PBMCs from blood, sampled roughly 15 days before vaccination. The receptors here all came from a man aged 50 to 60 who received an inactivated influenza vaccine. Both conserved end residues are part of each CDR3. The order of the fields is clone size, V gene, D gene, CDR3 length, J gene, CDR3 protein, CDR3 DNA. D genes are given only for firm matches. Where a row states a size, it is once, few, many or the class of an expanded clone; other rows omit it.

>once|TRBV7-9|NA|14|TRBJ2-3
CASSPGNPADTQYF
TGTGCCAGCAGCCCGGGGAACCCCGCAGATACGCAGTATTTT
>many|TRBV7-9|NA|16|TRBJ1-3
CASSLGLGVTGNTIYF
TGTGCCAGCAGCTTAGGACTCGGAGTTACTGGAAACACCATATATTTT
>few|TRBV18|NA|14|TRBJ2-1
CASSPGGGIGEQFF
TGTGCCAGCTCACCCGGTGGGGGTATCGGTGAGCAGTTCTTC
>NA|TRBV4-3|TRBD1|15|TRBJ2-1
CASSRQDRGDNEQFF
TGCGCCAGCAGCCGACAGGACAGGGGCGACAATGAGCAGTTCTTC
>NA|TRBV9|TRBD2|16|TRBJ2-5
CASSPGTSGGGKTQYF
TGTGCCAGCAGCCCCGGGACTAGCGGGGGTGGAAAGACCCAGTACTTC
>NA|TRBV27|NA|13|TRBJ2-7
CASSFGVRYEQYF
TGTGCCAGCAGCTTTGGGGTGAGGTACGAGCAGTACTTC
>NA|TRBV5-1|NA|13|TRBJ2-7
CASSWVIGLEQYF
TGCGCCAGCAGCTGGGTAATAGGACTCGAGCAGTACTTC
>NA|TRBV5-1|TRBD1|14|TRBJ1-6
CASRSGQDNSPLHF
TGCGCCAGCAGATCGGGACAGGATAATTCACCCCTCCACTTT
>NA|TRBV27|NA|15|TRBJ1-6
CASTRSPGVDSPLHF
TGTGCCAGCACCCGCAGCCCGGGGGTTGACTCACCCCTCCACTTT
>few|TRBV10-3|TRBD1|15|TRBJ2-5
CAISENTGVKETQYF
TGTGCCATCAGTGAGAACACAGGGGTCAAAGAGACCCAGTACTTC
>few|TRBV10-3|NA|14|TRBJ2-2
CAAQGTANTGELFF
TGTGCCGCCCAGGGGACCGCGAACACCGGGGAGCTGTTTTTT
>NA|TRBV6-1|TRBD1|14|TRBJ2-7
CASNERDRVHEQYF
TGTGCCAGCAATGAGCGGGACAGGGTCCACGAGCAGTACTTC
>few|TRBV10-3|TRBD2|16|TRBJ2-2
CAISAGLAGIGGELFF
TGTGCCATCAGTGCAGGACTAGCGGGAATTGGCGGGGAGCTGTTTTTT
>NA|TRBV7-2|NA|15|TRBJ1-3
CASSLQAARGNTIYF
TGTGCCAGCAGCTTACAGGCAGCTCGGGGAAACACCATATATTTT
>few|TRBV20-1|NA|12|TRBJ2-1
CSASSAHDEQFF
TGCAGTGCTAGTTCCGCGCACGATGAGCAGTTCTTC
>NA|TRBV2|TRBD1|14|TRBJ2-3
CASSKDRGADTQYF
TGTGCCAGCAGTAAGGACAGGGGGGCAGATACGCAGTATTTT
>NA|TRBV12-5|TRBD1|14|TRBJ2-1
CASGPRTGYNEQFF
TGTGCTAGTGGTCCCAGGACAGGGTACAATGAGCAGTTCTTC
>few|TRBV20-1|NA|13|TRBJ1-1
CSASWGAGTEAFF
TGCAGTGCTAGTTGGGGTGCGGGCACTGAAGCTTTCTTT
>many|TRBV11-2|TRBD1|17|TRBJ2-2
CASSRIYWTGRTGELFF
TGTGCCAGCAGCCGTATCTATTGGACAGGGAGGACCGGGGAGCTGTTTTTT
>NA|TRBV20-1|NA|15|TRBJ1-6
CSAPLRTAVNSPLHF
TGCAGTGCTCCCCTTAGGACAGCCGTTAATTCACCCCTCCACTTT
>NA|TRBV4-2|TRBD2|16|TRBJ2-3
CASSQDGTSGTDTQYF
TGTGCCAGCAGCCAAGATGGAACTAGCGGCACAGATACGCAGTATTTT
>few|TRBV29-1|TRBD2|14|TRBJ2-3
CSVQTSEFTDTQYF
TGCAGCGTCCAGACTAGCGAGTTCACAGATACGCAGTATTTT
>NA|TRBV2|TRBD2|18|TRBJ2-7
CASSSSGWVRETTYEQYF
TGTGCCAGCAGTAGCAGCGGTTGGGTGCGGGAGACCACCTACGAGCAGTACTTC
>NA|TRBV4-3|NA|14|TRBJ2-3
CASSQDQPTDTQYF
TGCGCCAGCAGCCAAGACCAACCGACAGATACGCAGTATTTT
>few|TRBV7-8|NA|20|TRBJ1-4
CASSPERTGWGGRTNEKLFF
TGTGCCAGCAGTCCAGAGCGAACAGGGTGGGGCGGACGTACTAATGAAAAACTGTTTTTT
>few|TRBV20-1|TRBD1|14|TRBJ2-5
CSAPRQGHRETQYF
TGCAGTGCACCCCGACAGGGGCATCGAGAGACCCAGTACTTC